Here is one T cell receptor (beta chain) with its context. Amplification used 60 Vbeta primers and 13 Jbeta primers. Assay used: immunoSEQ multiplex PCR; TCRdb lists only in-frame clones, some missing. Counted here are approximately 190,000 clones, approximately 84% occurring once; the ten biggest clones make up 0.2% to 0.3%. V lost 5 bases, J lost 2 bases, and 16 bases stayed unmatched. The CDR3 is 18 amino acids. In germline, CDR1 is MDHEN, CDR2 SYDVKM. The data were taken from a study of cytomegalovirus exposure and HLA in healthy donors. The material sequenced was PBMCs. The clonotype was recovered from a boy under 18 in good health and CMV-seronegative. The rearrangement joins TRBV28 to TRBJ2-3, with TRBD2 identical over 7 bases. CDR3 amino acids: CASSLLAETGTNTDTQYF. The CDR3, as DNA: TGTGCCAGCAGTCTGCTAGCGGAAACCGGAACTAACACAGATACGCAGTATTTT.